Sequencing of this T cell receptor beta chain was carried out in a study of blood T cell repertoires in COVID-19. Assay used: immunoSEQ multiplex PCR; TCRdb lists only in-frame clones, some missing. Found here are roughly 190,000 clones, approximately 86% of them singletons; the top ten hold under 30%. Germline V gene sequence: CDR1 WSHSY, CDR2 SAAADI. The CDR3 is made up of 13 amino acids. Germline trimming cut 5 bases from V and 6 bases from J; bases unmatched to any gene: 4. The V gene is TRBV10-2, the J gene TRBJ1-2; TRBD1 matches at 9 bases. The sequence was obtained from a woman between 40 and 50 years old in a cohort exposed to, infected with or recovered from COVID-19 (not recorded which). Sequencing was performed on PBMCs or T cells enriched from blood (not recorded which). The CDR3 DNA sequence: TGCGCCAGCAGTCGGGACAGGGAGGATGGCTACACCTTC. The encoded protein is CASSRDREDGYTF.